Following are 16 T cell receptor beta chains from one sample sequenced in a study of blood T cells in healthy people across ages. Combining a sample-barcoded 5' primer with a J-beta primer mix, a second PCR ran for 7 to 11 cycles. TCRdb itself ran the 5' RACE reads through MiXCR, one entry per CDR3 protein. The table lists around 2 million distinct CDR3 sequences, 35% to 50% of them singletons. Sequences were obtained from blood. These receptors came from a human donor in good health.

The rearrangement joins TRBV7-2 to TRBJ1-2, with 10 positions matching TRBD1. Germline CDR1 is SGHTA and CDR2 is FQGNSA. J gave up 4 bases and V 4 bases, and 9 bases lay outside the gene matches. The CDR3 sequence is 16 residues long. The CDR3 bases are TGTGCCAGCAGCTACCAAGGACAGGGGGTTTCCTATGGCTACACCTTC. It is translated as CASSYQGQGVSYGYTF. The full variable domain, its missing parts supplied by reference TRBV7-2 and TRBJ1-2, is GAGVSQSPSNKVTEKGKDVELRCDPISGHTALYWYRQSLGQGLEFLIYFQGNSAPDKSGLPSDRFSAERTGGSVSTLTIQRTQQEDSAVYLCASSYQGQGVSYGYTFGSGTRLTVV.

This clonotype was detected a few times. The chain uses TRBV20-1 and TRBJ2-7; 9 bases are a match to TRBD2. With 0 bases clipped from V and 3 bases from J, the junction kept 9 bases outside the gene matches. This CDR3 has 16 amino acids. Germline V gene sequence: CDR1 DFQATT, CDR2 SNEGSKA (reference sequence). The CDR3 spells CSARDPSGTTGYEQYF. The CDR3 DNA reads as TGCAGTGCTAGAGATCCTAGCGGGACTACTGGCTACGAGCAGTACTTC.

This clonotype occurred a few times. The V call is TRBV20-1, the J call TRBJ2-1; maybe TRBD1 (7 bases). This CDR3 contains 15 residues. Trimming stripped 5 bases from V and 0 bases from J, with 14 bases between. Germline CDR1 and CDR2: DFQATT and SNEGSKA (reference sequence). The CDR3 coding sequence is TGCAGTGCTTGCGGGACAGCGAGCTCCTACAATGAGCAGTTCTTC. It yields the protein CSACGTASSYNEQFF.

About this clonotype: One end of the junction fails to match germline, which may point to a read error. CDR3 sequence: CANSLVPGQGDGYGYTF. DNA for the CDR3: TGCGCCAACAGCTTGGTTCCGGGACAGGGGGACGGCTATGGCTACACCTTC. This rearrangement joins TRBV5-1 to TRBJ1-2; TRBD1 matches at 11 bases. This CDR3 comprises 17 residues. CDR1 SGHRS and CDR2 YFSETQ come from the germline V gene.

J is TRBJ2-2 and V is TRBV6-1; maybe TRBD1 (6 bases). CDR1 is MNHNS, CDR2 SASEGT, per germline. The CDR3 runs to 13 residues. Trimming stripped 7 bases from V and 7 bases from J, with 13 bases between. This chain's CDR3 is CASISGVGGELFF. The CDR3 DNA follows: TGTGCCAGCATATCAGGGGTCGGCGGGGAGCTGTTTTTT.

The chain carries TRBV5-1 and TRBJ1-4; 9 bases align to TRBD1. This CDR3 comprises 17 residues. Germline CDR1 reads SGHRS; CDR2 reads YFSETQ. V lost 4 bases and J lost 7; bases outside the gene matches: 14. CDR3 loop: CASSPATGGGNGEKLFF. CDR3 in DNA: TGCGCCAGCAGCCCGGCTACAGGGGGCGGTAATGGTGAAAAACTGTTTTTT.

J is TRBJ2-7 and V is TRBV14; D unclear. The last part of the DNA fits TRBJ2-5 better; the J call may be wrong. Germline V gene data show CDR1 as SGHDN and CDR2 as FVKESK. The CDR3 is 13 residues long. CDR3 in amino acids: CASSQDGIETQYF. CDR3 nucleotides: TGTGCCAGCAGCCAAGATGGGATAGAGACCCAGTACTTC.

The chain joins TRBV12-3 or TRBV12-4 to TRBJ1-2; D might be TRBD1 (5 bases). This CDR3 has 13 residues. V was trimmed by 8 bases and J by 4 bases, leaving 14 bases between them. The CDR3 spells CASGSGAFYGYTF. The CDR3, as DNA: TGTGCCAGCGGCTCCGGGGCCTTCTATGGCTACACCTTC.

Regarding this clonotype: One junction end does not reproduce the germline sequence, and a read error may be involved. The J gene is TRBJ1-1, the V gene TRBV15; maybe TRBD1 (6 bases). The CDR3 has 13 residues. The germline V gene encodes CDR1 LNHNV and CDR2 YYDKDF (reference sequence). The CDR3 coding sequence is TGTGCCACCGGCAGAGAGGGGGGGACTGAAGCTTTCTTT. This codes for CATGREGGTEAFF.

The rearrangement uses TRBV7-9 and TRBJ1-1, with 7 bases that match TRBD1. This CDR3 is 14 amino acids long. V shed 5 bases and J 4 bases; nucleotides not matched to a gene: 7. The germline V gene has CDR1 SEHNR and CDR2 FQNEAQ (reference sequence). Written as DNA, the CDR3 is TGTGCCAGCAGCCGGACAGGTAACCCCACTGAAGCTTTCTTT. The encoded protein is CASSRTGNPTEAFF.

The CDR3 nucleotides read TGCAGTGCTAGAGTGGACAGGGAGGATTTAGAGACCCAGTACTTC. It codes for CSARVDREDLETQYF. V gene TRBV20-1 combines with J gene TRBJ2-5; 8 nucleotides line up with TRBD1. The germline gives CDR1 DFQATT, CDR2 SNEGSKA (reference sequence). The CDR3 spans 15 residues. V lost 1 base and J lost 4; bases outside the gene matches: 8.

This clonotype was found a few times. At one end the junction does not follow the germline gene, possibly because of a read error. The V call is TRBV5-6, the J call TRBJ2-1; D gene ambiguous. Germline loops: CDR1 SGHDT, CDR2 YYEEEE. CDR3 length: 11 residues. CDR3 amino acids: CASSFVNGQFF. Written as DNA, the CDR3 is TGTGCCAGCAGCTTTGTAAATGGGCAGTTCTTC.

The genes are TRBV7-9 and TRBJ1-4; 7 bases match TRBD1. With 6 bases clipped from V and 5 bases from J, the junction kept 3 bases outside the gene matches. The CDR3 runs to 13 residues. CDR1 is SEHNR, CDR2 FQNEAQ, per germline (reference sequence). CDR3 nucleotides: TGTGCCAGCAGTGGGGGACAGAATGAAAAACTGTTTTTT. Protein product: CASSGGQNEKLFF.

For this clonotype: The junction shows a germline mismatch at one end, possibly a read error. The chain joins TRBV7-8 to TRBJ2-5; possibly TRBD1 or TRBD2 for D (5 bases each). The DNA matches TRBJ2-7 better at its end, which makes the J call doubtful. The CDR3 is made up of 13 amino acids. Germline V lookup: CDR1 SGHVS, CDR2 FQNEAQ. The DNA for the CDR3 is TGTGTCAGCAGCTGGGACCCTGCCTACGAGCAGTACTTC. It translates to CVSSWDPAYEQYF.

This rearrangement joins TRBV7-2 to TRBJ2-1; weak D call: TRBD2 (5 bases). CDR3 length: 13 residues. Germline loops: CDR1 SGHTA, CDR2 FQGNSA. The V end was cut by 5 bases, the J end by 3 bases, with 8 bases between. CDR3 coding DNA: TGTGCCAGCAGCGCCGGGAACTACAATGAGCAGTTCTTC. This sequence encodes CASSAGNYNEQFF.

This clonotype has just a few counts. The chain combines TRBV4-2 with TRBJ1-2; TRBD1 is a possible D gene (5 bases). The CDR3 extends over 15 amino acids. The V gene's germline CDR1 is LGHNA and CDR2 YNFKEQ. The V gene lost 0 bases and the J gene lost 1 base, with 9 bases spanning the gap. The CDR3 sequence is CASSQDQGDNYGYTF. CDR3 bases: TGTGCCAGCAGCCAAGATCAGGGAGATAACTATGGCTACACCTTC.